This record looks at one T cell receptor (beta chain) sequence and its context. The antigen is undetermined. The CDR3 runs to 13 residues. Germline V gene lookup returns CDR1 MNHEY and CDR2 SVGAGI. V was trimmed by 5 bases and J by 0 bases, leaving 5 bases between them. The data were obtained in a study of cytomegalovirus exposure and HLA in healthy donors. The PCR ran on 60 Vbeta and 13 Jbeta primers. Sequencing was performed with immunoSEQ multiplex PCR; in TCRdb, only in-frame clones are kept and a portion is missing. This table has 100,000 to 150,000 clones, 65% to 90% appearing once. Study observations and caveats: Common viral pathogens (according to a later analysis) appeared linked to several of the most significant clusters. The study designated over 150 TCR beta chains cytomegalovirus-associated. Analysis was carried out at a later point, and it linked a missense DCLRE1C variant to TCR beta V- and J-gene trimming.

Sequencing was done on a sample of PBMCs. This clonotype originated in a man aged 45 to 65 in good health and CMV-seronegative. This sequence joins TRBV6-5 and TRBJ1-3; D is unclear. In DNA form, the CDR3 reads TGTGCCAGCAGTGAGAGCTCTGGAAACACCATATATTTT. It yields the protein CASSESSGNTIYF.